This passage covers 10 T cell receptor beta chains from one sample sequenced in a study of T cell repertoires in cytomegalovirus infection. TCRdb independently ran MiXCR on the reads; one entry per CDR3 protein. The profile shows just over 450,000 distinct CDR3 sequences, about 44% of them singletons. Antigen specificity for these receptors is unknown. The sequencing here drew on cultured PBMCs, taken from culture after CMV antigen stimulation. The receptor source for this set is a human donor in good health (CMV status not recorded). Some clones in this sample may be carry-over from other donors' samples.

J is TRBJ2-7 and V is TRBV19, with D hard to call. The CDR3 contains 10 residues. The V gene's germline CDR1 is LNHDA and CDR2 SQIVND (reference sequence). V lost 7 bases to trimming and J lost 9 bases, with 10 bases between them. In nucleotides, the CDR3 is TGTGCCAGTAAGCAGCGTCCGCAGTACTTC. Its protein is CASKQRPQYF.

This clonotype has just a few counts. The chain is built from TRBV28 and TRBJ1-6; tentatively, D is TRBD1 (6 bases). The CDR3 consists of 14 residues. V lost 2 bases to trimming and J lost 7 bases, with 9 bases between them. Looked up from germline, CDR1 is MDHEN and CDR2 is SYDVKM. CDR3 nucleotides: TGTGCCAGCAGTTTACAGGACAGCAATTCACCCCTCCACTTT. It is translated as CASSLQDSNSPLHF.

This chain connects TRBV5-6 to TRBJ2-1, with D possibly being TRBD2 (6 bases). Trimming took 0 bases from V and 3 from J, leaving 13 bases between them. The CDR3 is made up of 16 amino acids. Germline V gene sequence: CDR1 SGHDT, CDR2 YYEEEE. This chain's CDR3 is CASSLGGGGNYNEQFF. Here the CDR3 DNA reads TGTGCCAGCAGCTTGGGTGGGGGAGGAAACTACAATGAGCAGTTCTTC.

The chain recombines TRBV12-3 or TRBV12-4 with TRBJ2-5; TRBD2 is a possible D gene (5 bases). The CDR3 loop spans 13 amino acids. V dropped 6 bases and J dropped 5 bases, with 13 bases sitting between them. This CDR3 is CASSMFGEETQYF. CDR3 coding DNA: TGTGCCAGCAGCATGTTCGGGGAGGAGACCCAGTACTTC.

The V and J genes are TRBV7-6 and TRBJ2-1, with 9 bases fitting TRBD2. CDR3 size: 14 residues. Germline assignment: CDR1 SGHVS and CDR2 FNYEAQ. V gave up 5 bases and J gave up 6 bases; unmatched junction bases: 5. The CDR3 coding sequence is TGTGCCAGCAGCGAAGGACTAGCGCGCAATGAGCAGTTCTTC. It codes for CASSEGLARNEQFF.

This chain joins TRBV7-9 and TRBJ1-2; the D is unclear. Germline V CDR1 and CDR2: SEHNR, FQNEAQ (reference sequence). Trimming left V 4 bases short and J 2 bases short, with 14 bases between. The CDR3 totals 15 residues. CDR3: CASSSWEGSNYGYTF. CDR3 sequence (DNA): TGTGCCAGCAGCTCCTGGGAGGGCTCGAACTATGGCTACACCTTC.

The chain couples TRBV27 to TRBJ2-1; D perhaps matches TRBD1 (6 bases). The CDR3 consists of 15 residues. V lost 6 bases, J lost 0 bases, and 12 bases lay in between. Germline CDR1 MNHEY, CDR2 SMNVEV (reference sequence). CDR3 coding DNA: TGTGCCAGCAGCCCAGGGGTCCCCTCCTACAATGAGCAGTTCTTC. Its protein is CASSPGVPSYNEQFF.

The CDR3 nucleotides are TGTGCCAGCAGCATTGGTCCTAGCGGTTTTCCCTACGAGCAGTACTTC. This sequence encodes CASSIGPSGFPYEQYF. This sequence joins TRBV7-6 and TRBJ2-7, with TRBD2 matching over 7 bases. CDR3 length: 16 amino acids. Germline CDR1 and CDR2: SGHVS and FNYEAQ. The ends lost 5 bases at V and 2 bases at J; junction bases unmatched: 12.

This clonotype was found a few times. The V gene is TRBV2, the J gene TRBJ2-3; 7 bases match TRBD2. The germline V gene encodes CDR1 SNHLY and CDR2 FYNNEI. The CDR3 length is 15 residues. The V and J ends lost 5 bases and 0 bases, in that order; junction bases with no gene match: 5. The CDR3, as DNA: TGTGCCAGCAGTAACCCGGGACTAAGCACAGATACGCAGTATTTT. As protein: CASSNPGLSTDTQYF.

The chain carries TRBV6-1 and TRBJ1-6, with D unresolved. Germline values: CDR1 MNHNS, CDR2 SASEGT. The V and J ends lost 1 base and 3 bases respectively, with 7 bases between them. The CDR3 runs 15 residues. The CDR3 is CASSEVAFYNSPLHF. CDR3 DNA sequence: TGTGCCAGCAGTGAAGTTGCTTTCTATAATTCACCCCTCCACTTT.